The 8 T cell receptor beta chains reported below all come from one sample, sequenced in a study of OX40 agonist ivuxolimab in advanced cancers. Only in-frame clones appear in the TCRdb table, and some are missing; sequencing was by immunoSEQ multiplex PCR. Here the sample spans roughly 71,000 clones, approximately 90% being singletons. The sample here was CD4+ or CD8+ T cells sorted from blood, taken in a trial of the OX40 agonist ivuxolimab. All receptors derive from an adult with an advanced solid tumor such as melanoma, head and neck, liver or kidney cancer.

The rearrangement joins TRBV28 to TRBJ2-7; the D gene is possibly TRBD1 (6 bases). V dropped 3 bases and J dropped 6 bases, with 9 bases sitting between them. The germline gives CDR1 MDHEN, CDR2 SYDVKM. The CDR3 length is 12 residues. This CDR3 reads CASSFQGLEQYF. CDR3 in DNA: TGTGCCAGCAGTTTCCAGGGGCTCGAGCAGTACTTC. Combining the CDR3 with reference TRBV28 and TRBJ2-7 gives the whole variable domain DVKVTQSSRYLVKRTGEKVFLECVQDMDHENMFWYRQDPGLGLRLIYFSYDVKMKEKGDIPEGYSVSREKKERFSLILESASTNQTSMYLCASSFQGLEQYFGPGTRLTVT.

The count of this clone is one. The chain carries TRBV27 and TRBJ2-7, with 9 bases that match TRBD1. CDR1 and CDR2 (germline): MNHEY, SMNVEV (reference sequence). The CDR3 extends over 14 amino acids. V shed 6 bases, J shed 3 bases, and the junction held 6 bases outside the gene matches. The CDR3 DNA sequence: TGTGCCAGCAGCGGGACAGGGTCTGGCTACGAGCAGTACTTC. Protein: CASSGTGSGYEQYF.

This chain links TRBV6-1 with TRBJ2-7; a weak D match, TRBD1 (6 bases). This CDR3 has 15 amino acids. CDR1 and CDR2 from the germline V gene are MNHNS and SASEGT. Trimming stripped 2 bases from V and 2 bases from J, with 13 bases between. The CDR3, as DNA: TGTGCCAGCAGTGAAATCGAACAGGGACCCTACGAGCAGTACTTC. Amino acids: CASSEIEQGPYEQYF.

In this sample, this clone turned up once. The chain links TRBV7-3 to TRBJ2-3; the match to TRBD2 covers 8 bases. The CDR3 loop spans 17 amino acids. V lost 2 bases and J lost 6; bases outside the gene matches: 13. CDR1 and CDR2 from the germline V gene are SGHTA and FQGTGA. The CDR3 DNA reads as TGTGCCAGCAGCTTAGGATCTGCGGGAGGAATGTTGGATACGCAGTATTTT. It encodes CASSLGSAGGMLDTQYF.

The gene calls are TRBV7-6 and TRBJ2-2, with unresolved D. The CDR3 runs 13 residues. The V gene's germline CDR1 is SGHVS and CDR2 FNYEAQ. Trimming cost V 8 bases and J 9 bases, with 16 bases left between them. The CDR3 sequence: CASSDAPIRELFF. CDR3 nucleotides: TGTGCCAGCTCGGATGCCCCCATTCGGGAGCTGTTTTTT.

The CDR3 sequence: CSVVLAGPSTDTQYF. The CDR3 DNA is TGCAGCGTCGTACTAGCGGGACCTAGCACAGATACGCAGTATTTT. The chain employs TRBV29-1 and TRBJ2-3, with 10 bases identical to TRBD2. The CDR3 totals 15 residues. CDR1 SQVTM and CDR2 ANQGSEA come from the germline V gene. V lost 6 bases, J lost 0 bases, and 6 bases stayed unmatched.

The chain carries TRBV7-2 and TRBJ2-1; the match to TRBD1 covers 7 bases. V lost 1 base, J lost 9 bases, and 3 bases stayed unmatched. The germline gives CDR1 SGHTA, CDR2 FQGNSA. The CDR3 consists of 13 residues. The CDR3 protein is CASSLVEGAEQFF. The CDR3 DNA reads TGTGCCAGCAGCTTAGTAGAGGGGGCTGAGCAGTTCTTC. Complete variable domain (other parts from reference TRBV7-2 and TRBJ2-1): GAGVSQSPSNKVTEKGKDVELRCDPISGHTALYWYRQSLGQGLEFLIYFQGNSAPDKSGLPSDRFSAERTGGSVSTLTIQRTQQEDSAVYLCASSLVEGAEQFFGPGTRLTVL.

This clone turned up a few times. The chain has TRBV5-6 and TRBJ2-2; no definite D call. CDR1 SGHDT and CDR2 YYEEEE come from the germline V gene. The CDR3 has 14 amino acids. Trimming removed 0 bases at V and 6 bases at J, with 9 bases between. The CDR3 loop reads CASSLVASPGELFF. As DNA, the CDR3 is TGTGCCAGCAGCTTGGTAGCATCCCCCGGGGAGCTGTTTTTT. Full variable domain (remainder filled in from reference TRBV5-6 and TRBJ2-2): DAGVTQSPTHLIKTRGQQVTLRCSPKSGHDTVSWYQQALGQGPQFIFQYYEEEERQRGNFPDRFSGHQFPNYSSELNVNALLLGDSALYLCASSLVASPGELFFGEGSRLTVL.